Presented here are 23 T cell receptor beta chains from one specimen sequenced in a study of cytomegalovirus exposure and HLA in healthy donors. PCR primers comprised 60 Vbeta and 13 Jbeta primers. Profiling relied on immunoSEQ multiplex PCR, and the TCRdb table lists in-frame clones only, not all of them. In the table there are under 140,000 clones, about 80% of which are singletons. Sequencing was done on a sample of PBMCs. These receptors were taken from a woman aged 60-75 years in good health and CMV-seropositive.

The V gene is TRBV9, the J gene TRBJ2-5; 10 bases map to TRBD2. Germline loops: CDR1 SGDLS, CDR2 YYNGEE. The CDR3 contains 16 residues. Unmatched junction bases numbered 8, after V lost 4 bases and J lost 2 bases. The DNA of the CDR3 is TGTGCCAGCAGCCCGACGGGACTAGCGTATCAAGAGACCCAGTACTTC. Amino acid sequence: CASSPTGLAYQETQYF.

The chain joins TRBV6-1 to TRBJ1-2; 7 bases match TRBD1. CDR3 length equals 15 residues. Germline CDR1 and CDR2: MNHNS and SASEGT. With 4 bases clipped from V and 6 bases from J, the junction kept 11 bases outside the gene matches. Written as DNA, the CDR3 is TGTGCCAGCAGTGGGTTCGGGACAGACGGGGATGGCTACACCTTC. Its protein product is CASSGFGTDGDGYTF.

The chain carries TRBV6-1 and TRBJ2-5; perhaps TRBD2 as D (5 bases). Germline-derived CDR1 and CDR2 are MNHNS and SASEGT. The V gene lost 6 bases and the J gene lost 3 bases, with 17 bases spanning the gap. The CDR3 consists of 15 residues. CDR3 protein: CASRRELLEKETQYF. The CDR3, as DNA: TGTGCCAGCAGGAGGGAGTTGCTGGAGAAAGAGACCCAGTACTTC.

The chain has TRBV5-4 and TRBJ2-1, with D possibly TRBD1 on 5 matching bases. From germline, CDR1 is SGHNT and CDR2 YYREEE (reference sequence). The CDR3 loop spans 16 amino acids. Trimming stripped 1 base from V and 4 bases from J, with 15 bases between. Here the CDR3 reads CASSLKVRTPYNEQFF. The CDR3 DNA reads as TGTGCCAGCAGCTTGAAGGTCAGGACACCATACAATGAGCAGTTCTTC.

The V and J genes are TRBV18 and TRBJ2-3; D is unclear. The CDR3 spans 12 residues. Germline V gene sequence: CDR1 KGHSH, CDR2 LQKENI. V was shortened by 6 bases and J by 6 bases, with 10 bases between the two germline ends. The CDR3, as DNA: TGTGCCAGCTCCCTTTTACGGGATACGCAGTATTTT. This codes for CASSLLRDTQYF.

V usage is TRBV7-6 and J usage is TRBJ2-2; D not certain. Germline CDR1 reads SGHVS; CDR2 reads FNYEAQ. The V and J ends lost 1 base and 5 bases respectively, with 8 bases between them. The CDR3 extends over 14 amino acids. The CDR3 is CASSLVQNTGELFF. The CDR3 DNA sequence: TGTGCCAGCAGCTTAGTCCAAAATACCGGGGAGCTGTTTTTT.

Only a few counts were recorded for this clone. This sequence joins TRBV4-1 and TRBJ2-5; TRBD2 matches 13 bases. The germline V gene encodes CDR1 MGHRA and CDR2 YSYEKL. CDR3 length equals 17 residues. The V and J ends lost 0 bases and 5 bases, in that order; junction bases with no gene match: 6. The CDR3 sequence is CASSQDTSGRDRETQYF. CDR3 DNA sequence: TGCGCCAGCAGCCAAGATACTAGCGGGAGGGACCGGGAGACCCAGTACTTC.

This clone was seen only a few times. The chain uses TRBV5-6 and TRBJ1-1, with 7 bases that match TRBD1. The junction had 8 bases not matched to a gene; V was cut back by 3 bases and J by 6 bases. The CDR3 loop spans 14 amino acids. Germline V gives CDR1 SGHDT, CDR2 YYEEEE. The CDR3 here is CASSSATGAPEAFF. In nucleotides, the CDR3 is TGTGCCAGCAGCTCTGCTACAGGGGCCCCTGAAGCTTTCTTT.

V usage is TRBV7-9 and J usage is TRBJ1-2; D is unresolved. Per germline, CDR1 SEHNR and CDR2 FQNEAQ (reference sequence). Between the trimmed V and J ends, which lost 1 base and 8 bases, there was a span of 17 bases. The CDR3 length is 15 residues. The CDR3 region is CASSLVRDPSSGYTF. In nucleotides, the CDR3 is TGTGCCAGCAGCTTAGTGAGAGACCCTTCTAGCGGCTACACCTTC.

The J gene is TRBJ1-5, the V gene TRBV6-6, with 7 positions matching TRBD1. The germline V gene has CDR1 MNHNY and CDR2 SVGAGI (reference sequence). CDR3 length equals 14 residues. The ends lost 5 bases at V and 4 bases at J; junction bases unmatched: 5. CDR3 sequence reads: CASSTDRPNQPQHF. The CDR3 DNA reads as TGTGCCAGCAGTACGGACAGGCCAAATCAGCCCCAGCATTTT.

V is TRBV9 and J is TRBJ2-5; 9 bases are a match to TRBD1. Matching the DNA end better, TRBJ2-7 makes the J call doubtful. The CDR3 contains 14 residues. Germline V CDR1 and CDR2: SGDLS, YYNGEE. For the CDR3, the DNA is TGTGCCAGCAGCGTAGGACAGGGGGGGCACGAGCAGTACTTC. Translated: CASSVGQGGHEQYF.

J is TRBJ2-1 and V is TRBV11-2; no firm D call. The germline CDR1 and CDR2 sequences are SGHAT and FQNNGV. V lost 0 bases and J lost 10, with 10 bases in between. This CDR3 is 13 amino acids long. CDR3 amino acids: CASSLEPLAEQFF. CDR3 nucleotides: TGTGCCAGCAGCTTAGAGCCCTTAGCAGAGCAGTTCTTC.

J is TRBJ2-1 and V is TRBV7-3; TRBD2 might be the D (5 bases). CDR1 is SGHTA and CDR2 is FQGTGA in the germline V gene. CDR3 length: 15 residues. The V end was cut by 3 bases, the J end by 2 bases, with 11 bases between. The CDR3 nucleotides read TGTGCCAGCAGCTTCATCTCCGGGACCTACAATGAGCAGTTCTTC. Encoded protein: CASSFISGTYNEQFF.

The gene calls are TRBV27 and TRBJ1-4, with D unresolved. CDR1 MNHEY and CDR2 SMNVEV come from the germline V gene (reference sequence). Trimming removed 6 bases from V and 4 bases from J, with 9 bases in between. The CDR3 covers 13 residues. The CDR3: CASRQLSNEKLFF. The CDR3 DNA is TGTGCCAGCAGACAGCTGAGTAATGAAAAACTGTTTTTT.

This chain links TRBV5-1 with TRBJ2-3, with a tentative D call TRBD2 (5 bases). The CDR3 extends over 16 amino acids. Germline lookup yields CDR1 SGHRS and CDR2 YFSETQ. Between the trimmed V and J ends, which lost 2 bases and 2 bases, there was a span of 15 bases. DNA of the CDR3: TGCGCCAGCAGCTTCTTGGGCGGGTCCAACACAGATACGCAGTATTTT. It specifies CASSFLGGSNTDTQYF.

This clone was seen a single time. The chain links TRBV2 to TRBJ2-5; D may be TRBD2 (6 bases). V dropped 2 bases and J dropped 11 bases, with 12 bases sitting between them. Per the germline V gene, CDR1 is SNHLY and CDR2 is FYNNEI. The CDR3 runs 12 residues. CDR3 in amino acids: CASSEFDREQYF. The CDR3 DNA is TGTGCCAGCAGTGAATTTGACCGGGAGCAGTACTTC.

In this sample, this clone turned up a few times. The rearrangement joins TRBV6-6 to TRBJ2-1; D uncertain. The germline V and J ends were trimmed by 7 bases and 8 bases, with 15 bases remaining between them. The length of the CDR3 is 13 residues. Germline lookup yields CDR1 MNHNY and CDR2 SVGAGI (reference sequence). The CDR3 reads CASTFRSGDEQFF. DNA for the CDR3: TGTGCCAGCACCTTCCGTTCAGGCGATGAGCAGTTCTTC.

The chain employs TRBV25-1 and TRBJ2-3; D remains unclear. V shed 7 bases and J shed 7 bases, with 21 bases lying between them. Per germline, CDR1 MGHDK and CDR2 SYGVNS. This CDR3 spans 15 amino acids. This chain's CDR3 is CASTPSPDTTYTQYF. The CDR3 nucleotides are TGTGCCAGCACCCCCTCCCCAGACACCACCTATACGCAGTATTTT. The full variable domain, its missing parts supplied by reference TRBV25-1 and TRBJ2-3, is EADIYQTPRYLVIGTGKKITLECSQTMGHDKMYWYQQDPGMELHLIHYSYGVNSTEKGDLSSESTVSRIRTEHFPLTLESARPSHTSQYLCASTPSPDTTYTQYFGPGTRLTVL.

The V gene is TRBV5-1, the J gene TRBJ2-5; the D is unclear. This CDR3 contains 13 residues. CDR1 is SGHRS and CDR2 is YFSETQ in the germline V gene. V gave up 6 bases and J gave up 1 base, with 10 bases separating them. The CDR3, as DNA: TGCGCCAGCAACTATGATGTCCAAGAGACCCAGTACTTC. The encoded protein is CASNYDVQETQYF.

This rearrangement joins TRBV19 to TRBJ2-1, with 12 nucleotides matching TRBD2. Germline V gene data show CDR1 as LNHDA and CDR2 as SQIVND (reference sequence). The V gene end was trimmed by 5 bases and the J gene end by 9 bases; junction bases not matched to a gene: 8. This CDR3 region has 15 residues. The CDR3: CASSSVGLAGSEQFF. The CDR3 region has the DNA TGTGCCAGTAGTTCAGTAGGACTAGCGGGAAGTGAGCAGTTCTTC.

This chain uses TRBV27 with TRBJ2-5; TRBD2 aligns across 12 bases. The J call may be wrong; the DNA end is better matched by TRBJ2-7. The CDR3 is made up of 17 amino acids. Germline V gene data show CDR1 as MNHEY and CDR2 as SMNVEV (reference sequence). In nucleotides, the CDR3 is TGTGCCAGCAGTTTCCGCAACGGACTAGCGGGAATCTACGAGCAGTACTTC. Translation: CASSFRNGLAGIYEQYF.

In this sample, this clone turned up a few times. DNA for the CDR3: TGTGCCAGTACAGGACAGGGGGCCGCTGAAGCTTTCTTT. This encodes CASTGQGAAEAFF. V and J are TRBV19 and TRBJ1-1; 11 nucleotides agree with TRBD1. The CDR3 covers 13 residues. Per germline, CDR1 LNHDA and CDR2 SQIVND (reference sequence). V lost 7 bases and J lost 6; bases outside the gene matches: 4.

V and J are TRBV7-3 and TRBJ1-5; TRBD1 matches 9 bases. Germline assignment: CDR1 SGHTA and CDR2 FQGTGA. V shed 10 bases and J 2 bases; nucleotides not matched to a gene: 15. The CDR3 consists of 17 residues. CDR3 bases: TGTGCCAACACACCGGGACAGGGAGTCTCGGGCAATCAGCCCCAGCATTTT. It specifies CANTPGQGVSGNQPQHF. Full variable domain (missing parts from reference TRBV7-3 and TRBJ1-5): GAGVSQTPSNKVTEKGKYVELRCDPISGHTALYWYRQSLGQGPEFLIYFQGTGAADDSGLPNDRFFAVRPEGSVSTLKIQRTERGDSAVYLCANTPGQGVSGNQPQHFGDGTRLSIL.